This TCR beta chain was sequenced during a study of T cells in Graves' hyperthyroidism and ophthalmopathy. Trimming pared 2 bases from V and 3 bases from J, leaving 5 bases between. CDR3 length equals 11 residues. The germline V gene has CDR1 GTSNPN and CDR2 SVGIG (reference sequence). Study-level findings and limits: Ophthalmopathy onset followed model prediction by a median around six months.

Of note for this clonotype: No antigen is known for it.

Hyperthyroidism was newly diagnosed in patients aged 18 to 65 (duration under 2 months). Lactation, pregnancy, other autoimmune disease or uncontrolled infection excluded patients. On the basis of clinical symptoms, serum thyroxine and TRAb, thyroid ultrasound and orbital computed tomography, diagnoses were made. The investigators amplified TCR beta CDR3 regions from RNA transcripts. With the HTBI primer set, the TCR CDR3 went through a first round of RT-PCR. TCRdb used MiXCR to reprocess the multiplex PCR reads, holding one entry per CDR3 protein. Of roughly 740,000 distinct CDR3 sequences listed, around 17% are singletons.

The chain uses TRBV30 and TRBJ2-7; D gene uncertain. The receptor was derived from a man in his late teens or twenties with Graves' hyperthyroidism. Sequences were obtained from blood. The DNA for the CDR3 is TGTGCCTGGAGTCTGAACTACGAGCAGTACTTC. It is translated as CAWSLNYEQYF.